Presented here are 24 T cell receptor beta chains from one specimen sequenced in a study of T cell changes during pregnancy in multiple sclerosis. Generated by immunoSEQ multiplex PCR, the TCRdb table keeps only in-frame clones and is missing some. The sample consists of over 30,000 clones, around nine tenths of them appearing once. This sample comprised CD8+ T cells from peripheral blood mononuclear cells, obtained in the third trimester of pregnancy. Source of these receptors: a female donor with multiple sclerosis, enrolled in a pregnancy study.

The chain uses TRBV6-5 and TRBJ2-1; the match to TRBD2 covers 10 bases. Germline CDR1 MNHEY, CDR2 SVGAGI. There are 15 residues in the CDR3. With V trimmed by 6 bases and J by 3 bases, 5 bases remained unmatched. The CDR3: CASSPIAGGYNEQFF. The CDR3 DNA follows: TGTGCCAGCAGCCCCATAGCGGGGGGCTACAATGAGCAGTTCTTC.

The chain recombines TRBV13 with TRBJ1-2, with D tentatively TRBD1 (5 bases). The CDR3 covers 14 residues. Germline CDR1 reads PRHDT; CDR2 reads FYEKMQ (reference sequence). V was pared by 3 bases and J by 4 bases, with 12 bases between. The CDR3 sequence is CASSLGRAAYGYTF. CDR3 coding DNA: TGTGCCAGCAGCTTGGGCAGGGCAGCCTATGGCTACACCTTC.

This chain joins TRBV7-3 and TRBJ2-1; 14 bases align to TRBD2. CDR3 length equals 19 residues. Per germline, CDR1 SGHTA and CDR2 FQGTGA. V was clipped by 3 bases and J by 2 bases; unmatched bases: 9. The CDR3 is CASSLWGTSGGGTYNEQFF. CDR3 sequence (DNA): TGTGCCAGCAGCTTGTGGGGGACTAGCGGGGGTGGCACCTACAATGAGCAGTTCTTC.

The chain recombines TRBV7-2 with TRBJ1-1; D ambiguous. Germline V gene sequence: CDR1 SGHTA, CDR2 FQGNSA. V lost 5 bases and J lost 1, with 17 bases in between. The CDR3 spans 16 residues. CDR3 DNA sequence: TGTGCCAGCAGCCCACATCGAGGTGTGGAGAACACTGAAGCTTTCTTT. Translating gives CASSPHRGVENTEAFF.

The V gene is TRBV19, the J gene TRBJ1-5; the D gene is possibly TRBD1 (6 bases). Germline lookup yields CDR1 LNHDA and CDR2 SQIVND (reference sequence). The CDR3 extends over 13 amino acids. The V end was cut by 11 bases, the J end by 7 bases, with 18 bases between. This CDR3 reads CALSSGAQQPQHF. The CDR3 DNA reads as TGTGCCCTTTCTTCAGGGGCTCAGCAGCCCCAGCATTTT.

This sequence joins TRBV6-5 and TRBJ1-5, with D possibly matching TRBD1 (5 bases). Trimming removed 7 bases at V and 3 bases at J, with 7 bases between. Germline V gene sequence: CDR1 MNHEY, CDR2 SVGAGI. The CDR3 runs to 12 residues. CDR3 coding DNA: TGTGCCAGCACGACAGACAATCAGCCCCAGCATTTT. Translation: CASTTDNQPQHF.

Here the CDR3 reads CASSSGVGYEQYF. In DNA, the CDR3 is TGTGCCAGCAGCTCCGGGGTGGGGTACGAGCAGTACTTC. V is TRBV7-2 and J is TRBJ2-7; D might be TRBD2 (5 bases). Trimming pared 4 bases from V and 4 bases from J, leaving 11 bases between. The CDR3 spans 13 residues. Germline CDR1 and CDR2: SGHTA and FQGNSA.

The CDR3 protein is CASSLSAGVQETQYF. For the CDR3, the DNA is TGTGCCAGCAGCCTCTCAGCCGGGGTCCAAGAGACCCAGTACTTC. The rearrangement links TRBV9 to TRBJ2-5, with D possibly being TRBD2 (5 bases). There are 15 residues in the CDR3. CDR1 and CDR2 from the germline V gene are SGDLS and YYNGEE. The V end was cut by 4 bases, the J end by 1 base, with 14 bases between.

The V and J genes are TRBV16 and TRBJ1-2; D is uncertain. CDR1 and CDR2 from the germline V gene are KGHSY and FQNENV. V was trimmed by 0 bases and J by 4 bases, leaving 9 bases between them. The CDR3 spans 14 residues. The CDR3 is CASSQSFTAYGYTF. The CDR3 DNA follows: TGTGCCAGCAGCCAATCATTCACAGCCTATGGCTACACCTTC.

The gene calls are TRBV5-4 and TRBJ2-1, with 11 nucleotides matching TRBD2. Germline trimming cut 6 bases from V and 8 bases from J; bases unmatched to any gene: 13. This CDR3 is built from 16 residues. Germline V gene lookup returns CDR1 SGHNT and CDR2 YYREEE (reference sequence). The CDR3 reads CASTTEGTSGGDEQFF. CDR3 nucleotide sequence: TGTGCCAGCACGACGGAAGGGACTAGCGGCGGCGATGAGCAGTTCTTC.

This chain links TRBV9 with TRBJ2-1; weak D call: TRBD2 (6 bases). Between the trimmed V and J ends, which lost 3 bases and 5 bases, there was a span of 9 bases. The CDR3 spans 13 residues. Germline V gene sequence: CDR1 SGDLS, CDR2 YYNGEE. Written as DNA, the CDR3 is TGTGCCAGCAGCGGTGGGGGGAACAATGAGCAGTTCTTC. As protein: CASSGGGNNEQFF.

The chain links TRBV20-1 to TRBJ1-1, with D perhaps TRBD1 (5 bases). The CDR3 is made up of 11 amino acids. Trimming stripped 3 bases from V and 11 bases from J, with 13 bases between. Germline V gives CDR1 DFQATT, CDR2 SNEGSKA (reference sequence). CDR3 in amino acids: CSARGGIVAFF. CDR3 in DNA: TGCAGTGCTAGGGGGGGGATAGTGGCTTTCTTT.

This clone was seen just once. The chain combines TRBV9 with TRBJ2-1; 8 bases agree with TRBD1. CDR3 length: 14 residues. The germline V gene encodes CDR1 SGDLS and CDR2 YYNGEE. The junction had 4 bases not matched to a gene; V was cut back by 1 base and J by 7 bases. Here the CDR3 DNA reads TGTGCCAGCAGCGTACAGGGGGCTCAGAATGAGCAGTTCTTC. Protein sequence: CASSVQGAQNEQFF.

In this sample, this clone is medium-sized. The chain uses TRBV4-2 and TRBJ2-7, with 7 bases matching TRBD2. V trimming: 0 bases; J trimming: 9 bases; junction bases outside the gene matches: 14. Germline CDR1 is LGHNA and CDR2 is YNFKEQ. This CDR3 comprises 16 residues. CDR3 nucleotides: TGTGCCAGCAGCCAAGACCTAGCCCGGGGGGTAGACGGGCAGTACTTC. It codes for CASSQDLARGVDGQYF.

V and J are TRBV7-2 and TRBJ2-7; unclear D gene. Germline assignment: CDR1 SGHTA and CDR2 FQGNSA. Trimming cost V 5 bases and J 3 bases, with 8 bases left between them. This CDR3 region has 12 residues. CDR3 region: CASSLTSYEQYF. In DNA, the CDR3 is TGTGCCAGCAGCCTTACAAGCTACGAGCAGTACTTC.

The V gene is TRBV9, the J gene TRBJ2-4; TRBD2 aligns across 13 bases. Germline V gives CDR1 SGDLS, CDR2 YYNGEE. V lost 0 bases to trimming and J lost 12 bases; unmatched junction nucleotides: 3. The CDR3 is 14 residues long. The CDR3 sequence: CASSVGRTSGGQYF. The CDR3 nucleotides read TGTGCCAGCAGCGTAGGGCGGACTAGCGGGGGTCAGTACTTC.

The chain links TRBV7-3 to TRBJ2-7; possible D gene TRBD2, 5 bases. Germline CDR1 is SGHTA and CDR2 is FQGTGA. This CDR3 region has 12 residues. V dropped 1 base and J dropped 5 bases, with 6 bases sitting between them. Written as DNA, the CDR3 is TGTGCCAGCAGCTTAAGAGGGAACGAGCAGTACTTC. This encodes CASSLRGNEQYF. Based on the CDR3 plus reference TRBV7-3 and TRBJ2-7, the full variable domain is GAGVSQTPSNKVTEKGKYVELRCDPISGHTALYWYRQSLGQGPEFLIYFQGTGAADDSGLPNDRFFAVRPEGSVSTLKIQRTERGDSAVYLCASSLRGNEQYFGPGTRLTVT.

This clone was counted once. The chain combines TRBV5-8 with TRBJ1-2; 8 bases align to TRBD1. The junction had 6 bases not matched to a gene; V was cut back by 4 bases and J by 1 base. Germline V gene data show CDR1 as SGHTS and CDR2 as YDEGEE. The CDR3 spans 15 residues. The CDR3 sequence: CASSTTGDLNYGYTF. The CDR3 DNA reads as TGTGCCAGCAGCACGACAGGGGACCTTAACTATGGCTACACCTTC.

The CDR3 region is CASSVNPGQGADGYTF. Here the CDR3 DNA reads TGTGCCAGCAGCGTGAACCCGGGACAGGGGGCTGATGGCTACACCTTC. The chain combines TRBV9 with TRBJ1-2; 12 bases are shared with TRBD1. Per germline, CDR1 SGDLS and CDR2 YYNGEE. The CDR3 runs 16 residues. With 2 bases clipped from V and 6 bases from J, the junction kept 8 bases outside the gene matches.

The V gene is TRBV5-6, the J gene TRBJ1-2, with 7 positions matching TRBD1. The CDR3 contains 15 residues. The V segment lost 3 bases and the J segment 4 bases; nucleotides outside the gene matches: 9. Germline assignment: CDR1 SGHDT and CDR2 YYEEEE. The CDR3 loop reads CASSSYPTGLYGYTF. Written as DNA, the CDR3 is TGTGCCAGCAGCTCATACCCGACAGGGCTCTATGGCTACACCTTC.

The rearrangement joins TRBV9 to TRBJ1-1; D unclear. The CDR3 contains 11 residues. From germline, CDR1 is SGDLS and CDR2 YYNGEE. V gave up 3 bases and J gave up 8 bases, with 8 bases separating them. The CDR3 region is CASSAGVEAFF. CDR3 DNA: TGTGCCAGCAGCGCCGGGGTCGAAGCTTTCTTT.

This chain uses TRBV27 with TRBJ1-1; D perhaps matches TRBD1 (5 bases). With 2 bases removed from V and 6 bases from J, the gap between germline ends came to 10 bases. The germline gives CDR1 MNHEY, CDR2 SMNVEV (reference sequence). There are 13 residues in the CDR3. CDR3 nucleotide sequence: TGTGCCAGCAGTTTAAGTTTAGGGGCTGAAGCTTTCTTT. Its protein is CASSLSLGAEAFF.

V usage is TRBV7-8 and J usage is TRBJ1-1; D might be TRBD1 (5 bases). The germline V gene encodes CDR1 SGHVS and CDR2 FQNEAQ. The CDR3 covers 16 residues. V lost 0 bases and J 3 bases, leaving 14 bases between the germline ends. The CDR3 coding sequence is TGTGCCAGCAGCTTAGCGGGGGGGGGATCGTACACTGAAGCTTTCTTT. Translated: CASSLAGGGSYTEAFF.

This chain links TRBV27 with TRBJ1-2, with 9 bases that match TRBD1. V lost 5 bases, J lost 5 bases, and 6 bases stayed unmatched. Germline V lookup: CDR1 MNHEY, CDR2 SMNVEV (reference sequence). The CDR3 is 14 amino acids. CDR3 in amino acids: CASSTGTGTYGYTF. CDR3 in DNA: TGTGCCAGCAGTACAGGGACAGGGACTTATGGCTACACCTTC.